This is a list of T cell receptor beta chains from one sample in a study of shared clonotypes between healthy human individuals. Produced via immunoSEQ multiplex PCR; TCRdb's table is partial and in-frame only. This sample yields some 1 million clones, of which around 74% are seen a single time; 1.4% belongs to the top ten. Sequencing was performed on memory CD4+ T cells sorted from blood. The source is a man aged 18 to 29 in good health. CDR3s include the opening cysteine and the closing phenylalanine or tryptophan. A D gene is named only where the DNA matches it firmly. Clone size is given for some rows only: seen once, a few or many times, or a class if the clone is expanded.

size,D,V,J,DNA,CDR3
few,TRBD1,TRBV19,TRBJ2-7,TGTGCCAGTAGGGGACAGGGCTCCTACGAGCAGTACTTC,CASRGQGSYEQYF
many,NA,TRBV7-9,TRBJ2-2,TGTGCCAGCAGCCGGGGACCCAACACCGGGGAGCTGTTTTTT,CASSRGPNTGELFF
NA,TRBD2,TRBV5-1,TRBJ2-7,TGCGCCAGCAGCGCCCGACTAGCGGCCTCCTACGAGCAGTACTTC,CASSARLAASYEQYF
once,TRBD1,TRBV5-4,TRBJ1-5,TGTGCCAGCAGCTCCGGGACAGGGGGCAATCAGCCCCAGCATTTT,CASSSGTGGNQPQHF
NA,TRBD1,TRBV5-8,TRBJ2-2,TGTGCCAGCAGCCCCGGACAGGGTAGTACCGGGGAGCTGTTTTTT,CASSPGQGSTGELFF
NA,NA,TRBV19,TRBJ2-7,TGTGCCAGTAGTATAGCGAGGGGGTCCTCCTACGAGCAGTACTTC,CASSIARGSSYEQYF
NA,NA,TRBV15,TRBJ2-1,TGTGCCACCAGCAGAGATCAGGGAAGCTACAATGAGCAGTTCTTC,CATSRDQGSYNEQFF
few,NA,TRBV29-1,TRBJ2-2,TGCAGCGTTGGTGAGACAGGTAGCACCGGGGAGCTGTTTTTT,CSVGETGSTGELFF
NA,TRBD2,TRBV29-1,TRBJ2-7,TGCAGCGTTGACGCTAGCGGGGACTCCTACGAGCAGTACTTC,CSVDASGDSYEQYF
NA,NA,TRBV6-5,TRBJ2-7,TGTGCCAGCAGTATACAGGGGAGGGACTACGAGCAGTACTTC,CASSIQGRDYEQYF
NA,NA,TRBV6-1,TRBJ1-5,TGTGCCAGCAGTGACAGGGCACAAGTCGCCCAGCCCCAGCATTTT,CASSDRAQVAQPQHF
NA,NA,TRBV18,TRBJ1-1,TGTGCCAGCTCACTCACCGGGGGGGTCGGCGCTGAAGCTTTCTTT,CASSLTGGVGAEAFF
NA,NA,TRBV7-9,TRBJ1-3,TGTGCCAGCAGCTTATACGGAGGAAACACCATATATTTT,CASSLYGGNTIYF
NA,NA,TRBV5-6,TRBJ2-3,TGTGCCAGCAGCTTGTACGGGCGGACAGATACGCAGTATTTT,CASSLYGRTDTQYF
NA,TRBD1,TRBV4-1,TRBJ2-1,TGCGCCAGCAGCCAAGTGCCGGGACAGGCCCCCAATGAGCAGTTCTTC,CASSQVPGQAPNEQFF
NA,TRBD1,TRBV10-2,TRBJ1-4,TGCGCCAGCAGGACCGGGACAGTTCCTAATGAAAAACTGTTTTTT,CASRTGTVPNEKLFF
NA,TRBD2,TRBV4-1,TRBJ2-2,TGCGCCAGCAGCTCAACGATAGCGGGGAGGGGCACCGGGGAGCTGTTTTTT,CASSSTIAGRGTGELFF
NA,NA,TRBV7-9,TRBJ2-1,TGTGCCAGCAGCAGAAACTCCTCTAGGCCCTCGAAGCAGTTCTTC,CASSRNSSRPSKQFF
NA,NA,TRBV6-5,TRBJ2-7,TGTGCCAGCAGTTACGGGACCTCCTACGAGCAGTACTTC,CASSYGTSYEQYF
NA,TRBD1,TRBV6-5,TRBJ1-5,TGTGCCAGCAGATCCGGGACAGGGGGCGGTCAGCCCCAGCATTTT,CASRSGTGGGQPQHF
NA,NA,TRBV7-2,TRBJ2-7,TGTGCCAGCAGCTTAGGTTGGGGCCACGAGCAGTACTTC,CASSLGWGHEQYF
NA,NA,TRBV5-1,TRBJ1-4,TGCGCCAGCAGCTTCCGGGATCCTAATGAAAAACTGTTTTTT,CASSFRDPNEKLFF
NA,NA,TRBV18,TRBJ1-1,TGTGCCAGCTCACCAATGGGGGGCAGGGACACTGAAGCTTTCTTT,CASSPMGGRDTEAFF
NA,TRBD2,TRBV5-1,TRBJ2-1,TGCGCCAGCAGCGACCTAGCGGGAAATAGGAAGCAGTTCTTC,CASSDLAGNRKQFF
NA,TRBD2,TRBV30,TRBJ2-5,TGTGCCTGGGGGACTAGCGGGGGAGCCCAAGAGACCCAGTACTTC,CAWGTSGGAQETQYF
NA,NA,TRBV7-2,TRBJ2-1,TGTGCCAGCAGCTTAGCAATAGGGGGGTCCTACAATGAGCAGTTCTTC,CASSLAIGGSYNEQFF
once,NA,TRBV6-6,TRBJ2-1,TGTGCCAGCAGTTCAATTAATGAGCAGTTCTTC,CASSSINEQFF
NA,NA,TRBV7-2,TRBJ2-1,TGTGCCAGCAGAGGTGGGCTAGGGTCCTACAATGAGCAGTTCTTC,CASRGGLGSYNEQFF
few,TRBD2,TRBV7-4,TRBJ2-7,TGTGCCAGCCCCGAACCGGGACTAGCGGCGGGTTACGGGGGCGAGCAGTACTTC,CASPEPGLAAGYGGEQYF
NA,TRBD2,TRBV2,TRBJ2-5,TGTGCCAGCAGCCCGACTAGCGGTAGTAACCAAGAGACCCAGTACTTC,CASSPTSGSNQETQYF
few,NA,TRBV25-1,TRBJ2-1,TGTGCCAGCAGTGAAATCCGCGAGCAGTTCTTC,CASSEIREQFF
few,NA,TRBV7-2,TRBJ2-3,TGTGCCAGCAGCTTAGGACACTACACAGATACGCAGTATTTT,CASSLGHYTDTQYF